The entry below describes one TCR beta chain. Antigen: not known. The sample belongs to a study of T cell responses to AZD1222 COVID-19 vaccine. The assay was immunoSEQ multiplex PCR, and TCRdb's table has in-frame clones only and misses some. The sample lists 100,000 to 130,000 clones, 85% to 95% occurring once. Study findings and constraints: Reportedly, close to half of spike-specific TCRs are directed against unmutated variant regions.

Germline lookup yields CDR1 LNHDA and CDR2 SQIVND (reference sequence). This CDR3 has 14 residues. Trimming stripped 5 bases from V and 1 base from J, with 11 bases between. The sample here was peripheral blood, taken 28 days after the second AZD1222 dose. The rearrangement joins TRBV19 to TRBJ1-1; D gene uncertain. The sequence was obtained from an adult who received the AZD1222 COVID-19 vaccine. In DNA, the CDR3 is TGTGCCAGTAGTTGGCGAGGGTCGAACACTGAAGCTTTCTTT. It is translated as CASSWRGSNTEAFF.